A single T cell receptor (beta chain) is shown here with its context. The V gene lost 7 bases and the J gene lost 7 bases, with 13 bases spanning the gap. CDR3 length: 11 amino acids. Germline values: CDR1 SQVTM, CDR2 ANQGSEA. In the authors' methods: For nucleated cells, counts were estimated from reference gene primer amplification. Measured with immunoSEQ multiplex PCR; TCRdb has only the in-frame clones, and not every one. V and J calls and clone size are as listed in that table; D and trimming were resolved from the DNA. The table lists 200,000 to 250,000 clones, 80% to 85% of them singletons, with roughly 3% in the top ten. The data were taken from a study of blood T cell repertoires in COVID-19.

Sequencing was carried out using peripheral blood. The TCR sequence derives from a woman aged 25-40 years who had recovered from COVID-19. The rearrangement joins TRBV29-1 to TRBJ1-1; unclear D gene. The CDR3 coding sequence is TGCAGCGGGAGAGGGCTCCTTGAAGCTTTCTTT. Protein product: CSGRGLLEAFF.